A selection of T cell receptor beta chains follows, all from one sample in a study of cytomegalovirus exposure and HLA in healthy donors. Clones were read by immunoSEQ multiplex PCR, and TCRdb kept only the in-frame ones, dropping some. The data hold roughly 130,000 clones, with around four fifths observed a single time. Sequencing used PBMCs. The source of these receptors is a woman aged 40 to 55 in good health and CMV-seropositive. Each CDR3 is given with its conserved first and last residue. Clone sizes are given selectively: once, few, many, or a class where the clone is expanded.

abundance	j_gene	v_gene	CDR3aa
-	TRBJ1-1	TRBV18	CASSPGQGTPEAFF
-	TRBJ1-1	TRBV30	CAWRQIRNTEAFF
few	TRBJ2-1	TRBV5-1	CASSLLPRNEQFF
-	TRBJ1-1	TRBV19	CASSMTGNTEAFF
few	TRBJ2-5	TRBV12-5	CASGLGQHYQETQYF
once	TRBJ2-1	TRBV5-6	CASSFVGGDNEQFF
once	TRBJ1-2	TRBV19	CASSIRGSYGYTF
-	TRBJ1-5	TRBV28	CASSFRAGRHQPQHF
few	TRBJ2-3	TRBV5-4	CASSFSSGVRDTQYF
-	TRBJ2-7	TRBV28	CASSPPGVSSYEQYF
-	TRBJ1-5	TRBV30	CAWSMGRENGQPQNF
-	TRBJ2-1	TRBV15	CATSRGGGAQYNEQFF
-	TRBJ2-4	TRBV11-2	CASSLLQGGTQNIQYF
-	TRBJ1-1	TRBV5-1	CASSLGQEGAFF
-	TRBJ1-1	TRBV7-8	CASSSKAGFYTEAFF
once	TRBJ1-2	TRBV27	CASSPRQGANYGYTF
once	TRBJ1-2	TRBV5-4	CASTVSTARGYTF
-	TRBJ2-1	TRBV19	CASSQQGQNYNEQFF
-	TRBJ2-7	TRBV6-5	CASSRRRDRGYEQYF
once	TRBJ1-4	TRBV2	CASSEAWSGDGEKLFF
few	TRBJ2-1	TRBV5-1	CASSFELGPGDEQFF
-	TRBJ2-1	TRBV11-3	CASSPLGSSYNEQFF
-	TRBJ2-6	TRBV28	CASSLQRAGANVLTF
-	TRBJ2-5	TRBV28	CASSPGQVETQYF
-	TRBJ1-1	TRBV7-2	CASSPDRFKAFF
-	TRBJ1-2	TRBV30	CAWRTDRGYGYTF
-	TRBJ2-7	TRBV6-6	CASSYADRGRRGEQYF
few	TRBJ2-7	TRBV6-1	CASRRGSGVYEQYF
-	TRBJ2-5	TRBV7-9	CASSPQRGQETQYF
few	TRBJ2-7	TRBV5-1	CASSLAVSGRKNEQYF
-	TRBJ1-1	TRBV6-1	CASSYEFADTEAFF
-	TRBJ1-1	TRBV7-6	CASSSGRGGVRGTEAFF
-	TRBJ1-2	TRBV13	CASSLSRQGINYGYTF
-	TRBJ2-3	TRBV5-6	CASSLGLAGATDTQYF
medium-sized	TRBJ2-3	TRBV2	CASSEGGDFTDTQYF
once	TRBJ2-7	TRBV28	CASNPAVGHEQYF
few	TRBJ1-2	TRBV14	CASSQASGGSYGYTF
-	TRBJ2-3	TRBV11-2	CASSPRNPSTDTQYF
-	TRBJ1-1	TRBV6-6	CASTTRGADTEAFF
few	TRBJ2-7	TRBV15	CATSNRVNYEQYF
-	TRBJ2-7	TRBV9	CASSVSEGYEQYF
few	TRBJ2-3	TRBV27	CASSLLGTDTQYF
-	TRBJ2-1	TRBV18	CASSPASGGKFF
-	TRBJ1-5	TRBV19	CASRRRDSRTGSNQPQHF
-	TRBJ2-2	TRBV4-3	CASSRGQGTGELFF
-	TRBJ2-6	TRBV6-1	CATPTGSGANVLTF
-	TRBJ1-2	TRBV28	CASIGPRTFGYTF
few	TRBJ1-1	TRBV5-6	CASSLETGGMNTEAFF
-	TRBJ2-1	TRBV6-4	CASSDSGAGGPNEQFF
-	TRBJ2-7	TRBV28	CASSSPSGRASYEQYF